The 2 T cell receptor beta chains in this list originate from one sample, sequenced in a study of T-cell memory formation after mild COVID-19. Using its own MiXCR run on the 5' RACE reads, TCRdb lists one record per CDR3 protein. The sample yields 300,000 to 400,000 distinct CDR3 sequences, roughly 15% seen once. Sequenced: PBMCs or a T cell subset sorted from them (not recorded which). All receptors derive from a man younger than 30 who had mild COVID-19 (a few samples of this study predate the infection). Cell type and time point are not known.

The chain carries TRBV3-1 and TRBJ2-5, with D perhaps assigned TRBD1 or TRBD2 (6 bases each). This CDR3 region has 17 residues. Germline values: CDR1 LGHDT, CDR2 YNNKEL (reference sequence). Trimming took 1 base from V and 1 from J, leaving 16 bases between them. DNA of the CDR3: TGTGCCAGCAGCCAAGTATTCGCTGGAGGGGGCCAAGAGACCCAGTACTTC. Its translation is CASSQVFAGGGQETQYF.

This clonotype was found a few times. CDR3 in DNA: TGTGCCATCAGTGTTGGGGGGACGGCGAACACTGAAGCTTTCTTT. It yields the protein CAISVGGTANTEAFF. The chain carries TRBV10-3 and TRBJ1-1; a possible D gene is TRBD1 (5 bases). The V gene lost 4 bases and the J gene lost 1 base, with 13 bases spanning the gap. Germline V CDR1 and CDR2: ENHRY, SYGVKD. CDR3 length equals 15 residues.